This T cell receptor beta chain stems from a study of T cell responses to AZD1222 COVID-19 vaccine (dated by TCRdb to about 2021). Concerning the study at large: TCR sequencing covered 230 to 250 trial participants: around 210 given two doses of AZD1222 and 26 given two doses of MenACWY control vaccine. Trial participants were enrolled into age subgroups of 18-55, 56-69 and 70-plus years, which contained about 160, 30 and 59 TCR-sequenced participants, respectively.

The CDR3 regions of human TCRbeta chains were subjected to immunosequencing. The published analysis was carried out like this. Repertoire TCRs were checked for matches against a reference library of SARS-CoV-2-specific TCRs that had been generated using the MIRA antigen-specificity platform. Breadth was defined as the fraction of unique TCRs that were SARS-CoV-2-associated, and depth was defined as the fraction of total T cells that were SARS-CoV-2-associated. Using the MIRA data, each spike-specific TCR was assigned both to the spike region to which the TCR was reactive and to a CD4 or CD8 class. Log10-transformed breadth and depth values were compared by one-way ANOVA with Sidak's multiple comparisons tests. The clones in this table, taken by TCRdb from immuneACCESS, are in-frame only. Not every clone is retained; where verified, under half of the shortfall comes from an unresolved V gene, and the cause of the rest is unknown. That table furnishes V, J and clone size, whereas the DNA furnished D and trimming. The sample table lists roughly 120,000 clones, around 90% of them with a count of one. The ten biggest clones cover under 3% of the sample.

Explained via the paper, the time point label denotes: about 28 days (+/-7) after the second vaccine dose. AZD1222 recipients whose second dose came at about 4 weeks and those whose second dose came at about 12 weeks were combined into one group, since spike-specific TCR depth and breadth did not differ between the two schedules. Vaccinee samples came from UK trials COV001 and COV002, including a single-blind randomized controlled phase 2/3 trial of AZD1222 (ChAdOx1 nCoV-19) in healthy adults. For TCRbeta chain sequencing, PBMC samples from trial participants were taken at day 0 and at day 28 after the second dose. Ten or more counts support this clone. Its target antigen remains unknown. No much larger clone exists at a distance of one base, and base qualities are not known. Study-level results and caveats: The whole spike protein was spanned by vaccine-associated CD4 TCRs, and dominant responses were seen in regions 160-218 and 743-854. Participants were mostly white British, with more females than males. The authors suggested clonal diversity may have been underestimated. Only a handful of AZD1222 recipients were SARS-CoV-2 seropositive at baseline, limiting conclusions about previously exposed vaccinees. Spike-specific TCR breadth and depth rose significantly after two AZD1222 doses compared with day 0 and with MenACWY recipients. Epitopes outside the regions mutated in the B.1.351 and B.1.1.7 variants were reportedly recognized by nearly half of the unique spike-specific TCRs. Because no samples from the day 14 peak response were available, repertoires could be characterized only after the peak T cell response. In the small 56-69-year group, the increase in depth fell short of significance, most likely because of low power.

The CDR3 runs 13 residues from the cysteine to the phenylalanine. The CDR3 DNA has 39 bases and is translated from base 1. V loses 4 bases, J loses 6 bases, and the germline ends lie 12 bases apart. The germline V gene specifies MNHEY as CDR1 and SVGAGI as CDR2. The material sequenced was peripheral blood, taken 28 days after the second AZD1222 dose. The rearranged segments are TRBV6-5 and TRBJ1-1; confidence is insufficient to name the D gene. This TCR derives from an adult who received the AZD1222 COVID-19 vaccine. For the CDR3, the sequence is CASSCRECAEAFF. The base sequence is TGTGCCAGCAGTTGCCGGGAGTGCGCTGAAGCTTTCTTT.